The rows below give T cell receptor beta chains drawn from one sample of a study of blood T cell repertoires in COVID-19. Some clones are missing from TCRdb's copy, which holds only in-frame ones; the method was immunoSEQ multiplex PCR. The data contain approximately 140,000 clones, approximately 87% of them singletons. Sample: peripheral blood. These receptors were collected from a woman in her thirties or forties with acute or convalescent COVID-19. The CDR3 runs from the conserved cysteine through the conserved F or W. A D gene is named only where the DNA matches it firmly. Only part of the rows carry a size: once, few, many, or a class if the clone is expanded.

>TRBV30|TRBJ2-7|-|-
TGTGCCTGGAGTGTAAGCGGGTACGAGCAGTACTTC
CAWSVSGYEQYF
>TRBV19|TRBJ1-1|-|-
TGTGCCAGTAGTATATCGGGGAACACTGAAGCTTTCTTT
CASSISGNTEAFF
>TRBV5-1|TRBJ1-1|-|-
TGCGCCAGCAGCTCGGACTCCGGACGGCAGAACACTGAAGCTTTCTTT
CASSSDSGRQNTEAFF
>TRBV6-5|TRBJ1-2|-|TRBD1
TGTGCCAGCAGCGGGGACAGGGGCCTGTTTGACGGCTACACCTTC
CASSGDRGLFDGYTF
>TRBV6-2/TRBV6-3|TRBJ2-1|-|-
TGTGCCAGCAGTTACTCTATTGGGGGGAATGAGCAGTTCTTC
CASSYSIGGNEQFF
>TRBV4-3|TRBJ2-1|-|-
TGCGCCAGCAGCCTTGGACAGAGCTCCTACAATGAGCAGTTCTTC
CASSLGQSSYNEQFF
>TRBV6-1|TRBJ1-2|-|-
TGTGCCAGCAGTTCCGGACTCAGGGGTGGCTACACCTTC
CASSSGLRGGYTF
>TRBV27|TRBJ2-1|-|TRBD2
TGTGCCAGCAGACAGGGGAGGGGACTAGCGGCCTATGGAGAGCAGTTCTTC
CASRQGRGLAAYGEQFF
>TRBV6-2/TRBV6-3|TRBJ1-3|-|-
TGTGCCAGCAGTTACAGGGGCTTCTCTGGAAACACCATATATTTT
CASSYRGFSGNTIYF
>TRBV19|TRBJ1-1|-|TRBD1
TGTGCCAGTAGTATAATGGGACAGGGGGAGGGTGAAGCTTTCTTT
CASSIMGQGEGEAFF
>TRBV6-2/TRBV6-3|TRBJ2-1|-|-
TGTGCCAGCAGTTACCCGCAGGGTGCACCCTACAATGAGCAGTTCTTC
CASSYPQGAPYNEQFF
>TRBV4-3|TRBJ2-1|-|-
TGCGCCAGCAGCCAAGTAACGGGGACATACAATGAGCAGTTCTTC
CASSQVTGTYNEQFF
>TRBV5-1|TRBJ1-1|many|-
TGCGCCAGCAGCTTGGAGACAGGAGGGAACACTGAAGCTTTCTTT
CASSLETGGNTEAFF
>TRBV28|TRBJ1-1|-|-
TGTGCCAGCAGTCCCGACACTGAAGCTTTCTTT
CASSPDTEAFF
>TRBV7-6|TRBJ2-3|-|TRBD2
TGTGCCAGCAGCAGCTCCCCGATGACTAGCGGGAGTCAGTATTTT
CASSSSPMTSGSQYF